These T cell receptor beta chains were read from a single sample in a study of blood T cell repertoires in COVID-19. Produced via immunoSEQ multiplex PCR; TCRdb's table is partial and in-frame only. The sample records about 200,000 clones, 80% to 85% being singletons. Source material: PBMCs or T cells enriched from blood (not recorded which). The receptors were gathered from a man aged 35 to 55 who had recovered from COVID-19. CDR3s include the opening cysteine and the closing phenylalanine or tryptophan.

TRBV7-9 | CASSLGLAGDEQFF
TRBV29-1 | CSVEWDRGFYTF
TRBV6-5 | CASSKTDSGNTIYF
TRBV5-6 | CASSLATHGYTF
TRBV7-9 | CASSFGGEQFF
TRBV6-5 | CASSLTGTDSYEQYF
TRBV7-9 | CASSQGQGYNTEAFF
TRBV11-3 | CASSSSGGHPYEQYF
TRBV29-1 | CSVESWGTGVNGYTF
TRBV19 | CASSPQGYKPNYGYTF
TRBV2 | CANPPGLNYGYTF
TRBV6-5 | CASADNVFSGNTIYF
TRBV14 | CASSQVRGRVGEQYF
TRBV5-1 | CATTPASSTDTQYF
TRBV5-5 | CASSPGQEGGYGYTF
TRBV4-2 | CASSQGSGGGSETQYF
TRBV18 | CASSIIGGEVEAFF
TRBV13 | CASREQGSTYEQYF
TRBV5-4 | CASSLVRDRSLDTQYF
TRBV27 | CASSLSVGGPGELFF
TRBV30 | CAWSREGGSPLHF
TRBV13 | CASSLETGRNTEAFF
TRBV5-1 | CASSLRTGANYGYTF
TRBV10-3 | CAIRGDSSNQPQHF
TRBV21-1 | CASSNSYGYTF
TRBV14 | CASSRRNRATEAFF
TRBV18 | CASSQGQGRNTEAFF
TRBV28 | CASSPRTGRRDEQFF
TRBV6-5 | CASSWDWSSYNSPLHF
TRBV7-2 | CASSSPQGYTEAFF
TRBV7-6 | CASSFVWTSPNTGELFF
TRBV28 | CASRGARVEAFF
TRBV14 | CASSQSASFHEQYF
TRBV12-3/TRBV12-4 | CASSGNTQYF
TRBV5-1 | CASSLEGSNQPQHF
TRBV28 | CASSRSSGANVLTF
TRBV6-1 | CASSDRGLRETQYF
TRBV5-1 | CASSLGQANGWDEQYF
TRBV4-3 | CASSQDQGASLGASGYTF
TRBV2 | CASREGGIAGNTIYF
TRBV5-4 | CASSWYTLSGVGYTF
TRBV29-1 | CSVEEGTRAKVEQFF
TRBV6-5 | CASSSDRLNEQFF
TRBV15 | CATSRDMGYGSSYEQYF
TRBV5-1 | CASSFTQVKETQYF
TRBV7-6 | CASSLVVGTGGKAETQYF
TRBV10-3 | CAITSGLRGTGELFF